What follows are 12 T cell receptor beta chains derived from one specimen sequenced in a study of OX40 agonist ivuxolimab in advanced cancers. Sequencing used immunoSEQ multiplex PCR; TCRdb keeps in-frame clones, though not all of them. The data show around 60,000 clones, 65% to 85% seen once. This specimen was CD4+ or CD8+ T cells sorted from blood, taken in a trial of the OX40 agonist ivuxolimab. The receptors were sampled from an adult with an advanced solid tumor such as melanoma, head and neck, liver or kidney cancer.

The V call is TRBV27, the J call TRBJ1-1, with D possibly being TRBD1 (6 bases). Germline-derived CDR1 and CDR2 are MNHEY and SMNVEV (reference sequence). Deletions cut 6 bases from V and 4 bases from J, with 15 bases between. The CDR3 spans 14 residues. This chain's CDR3 is CASSVGGLGTEAFF. The CDR3 nucleotides read TGTGCCAGCAGCGTAGGGGGACTGGGCACTGAAGCTTTCTTT.

The rearrangement links TRBV5-6 to TRBJ2-1, with D possibly matching TRBD2 (7 bases). Germline CDR1 reads SGHDT; CDR2 reads YYEEEE. This CDR3 spans 15 amino acids. V lost 2 bases to trimming and J lost 5 bases, with 14 bases between them. The CDR3 region has the DNA TGTGCCAGCAGCTTCAGGGGAGGGCCGAACAATGAGCAGTTCTTC. Protein sequence: CASSFRGGPNNEQFF. Full variable domain (outside the CDR3, taken from reference TRBV5-6 and TRBJ2-1): DAGVTQSPTHLIKTRGQQVTLRCSPKSGHDTVSWYQQALGQGPQFIFQYYEEEERQRGNFPDRFSGHQFPNYSSELNVNALLLGDSALYLCASSFRGGPNNEQFFGPGTRLTVL.

J is TRBJ2-7 and V is TRBV2; TRBD1 matches 10 bases. CDR1 SNHLY and CDR2 FYNNEI come from the germline V gene. CDR3 length: 15 residues. The junction had 12 bases not matched to a gene; V was cut back by 6 bases and J by 7 bases. The CDR3 nucleotides read TGTGCCAGCAGGCCCGGGACAGGGGTCCCTCGTGAGCAGTACTTC. The encoded protein is CASRPGTGVPREQYF. Full variable domain (rest looked up from reference TRBV2 and TRBJ2-7): EPEVTQTPSHQVTQMGQEVILRCVPISNHLYFYWYRQILGQKVEFLVSFYNNEISEKSEIFDDQFSVERPDGSNFTLKIRSTKLEDSAMYFCASRPGTGVPREQYFGPGTRLTVT.

CDR3 protein: CASSPGQGQSPEQYF. The CDR3 DNA sequence: TGCGCCAGCAGCCCAGGACAGGGCCAATCCCCCGAGCAGTACTTC. This chain joins TRBV4-1 and TRBJ2-7; 8 bases fit TRBD1. V shed 4 bases and J 6 bases; nucleotides not matched to a gene: 11. The CDR3 consists of 15 residues. Germline CDR1 is MGHRA and CDR2 is YSYEKL.

The rearrangement joins TRBV4-2 to TRBJ2-7; a possible D gene is TRBD1 (6 bases). There are 14 residues in the CDR3. The V end lost 5 bases, the J end lost 5 bases, and 16 bases lay between the germline ends. Germline CDR1 LGHNA, CDR2 YNFKEQ. The CDR3 loop is CASSFDRGTDEQYF. DNA for the CDR3: TGTGCCAGCAGCTTTGATAGGGGGACGGACGAGCAGTACTTC.

This chain connects TRBV5-8 to TRBJ1-2; TRBD1 might be the D (5 bases). Trimming removed 4 bases from V and 4 bases from J, with 11 bases in between. CDR3 size: 13 residues. Germline V CDR1 and CDR2: SGHTS, YDEGEE. The CDR3 loop reads CASSHRIGYGYTF. CDR3 nucleotide sequence: TGTGCCAGCAGCCACAGGATCGGCTATGGCTACACCTTC.

The V call is TRBV27, the J call TRBJ2-3; 7 bases align to TRBD2. This CDR3 is 16 amino acids long. Trimming removed 3 bases from V and 1 base from J; junction bases left unmatched: 7. Germline loops: CDR1 MNHEY, CDR2 SMNVEV (reference sequence). The CDR3 region is CASSLRPSGGTDTQYF. The CDR3 DNA sequence: TGTGCCAGCAGTTTGAGGCCTAGCGGAGGCACAGATACGCAGTATTTT.

This clone was observed once. This CDR3 is CASSLGTSGRIQETQYF. CDR3 nucleotide sequence: TGCGCCAGCAGCTTGGGGACTAGCGGGAGGATACAAGAGACCCAGTACTTC. V is TRBV5-1 and J is TRBJ2-5; 14 bases line up with TRBD2. CDR1 and CDR2 from the germline V gene are SGHRS and YFSETQ. V was pared by 0 bases and J by 2 bases, with 3 bases of the junction left unmatched. The CDR3 length is 17 residues.

The genes are TRBV6-5 and TRBJ2-1, with a tentative D call TRBD2 (5 bases). Trimming removed 6 bases from V and 9 bases from J, with 15 bases in between. Germline V lookup: CDR1 MNHEY, CDR2 SVGAGI. The CDR3 spans 13 residues. CDR3 bases: TGTGCCAGCAGCTCCGGGGTCCTGGGTGAGCAGTTCTTC. Protein: CASSSGVLGEQFF.

The chain joins TRBV7-2 to TRBJ2-1; D unclear. Trimming pared 4 bases from V and 5 bases from J, leaving 12 bases between. The CDR3 length is 14 residues. Germline-derived CDR1 and CDR2 are SGHTA and FQGNSA. CDR3 nucleotide sequence: TGTGCCAGCAGCTCCCGCTTGACTCACAATGAGCAGTTCTTC. Translation: CASSSRLTHNEQFF.

The genes are TRBV7-2 and TRBJ2-1, with D possibly matching TRBD2 (7 bases). Germline CDR1 reads SGHTA; CDR2 reads FQGNSA. The CDR3 runs to 15 residues. V lost 5 bases to trimming and J lost 8 bases, with 19 bases between them. The CDR3 coding sequence is TGTGCCAGCAGCCATAGGACAGTTGGGAGGGATGAGCAGTTCTTC. Its translation is CASSHRTVGRDEQFF.

The chain employs TRBV28 and TRBJ2-5; 10 bases are shared with TRBD2. The DNA end lines up better with TRBJ2-7; the J call may be wrong. The CDR3 is made up of 15 amino acids. Germline V gives CDR1 MDHEN, CDR2 SYDVKM. The CDR3 region is CASSFASGSKYEQYF. CDR3 bases: TGTGCCAGCAGTTTTGCTAGCGGGAGTAAGTACGAGCAGTACTTC.